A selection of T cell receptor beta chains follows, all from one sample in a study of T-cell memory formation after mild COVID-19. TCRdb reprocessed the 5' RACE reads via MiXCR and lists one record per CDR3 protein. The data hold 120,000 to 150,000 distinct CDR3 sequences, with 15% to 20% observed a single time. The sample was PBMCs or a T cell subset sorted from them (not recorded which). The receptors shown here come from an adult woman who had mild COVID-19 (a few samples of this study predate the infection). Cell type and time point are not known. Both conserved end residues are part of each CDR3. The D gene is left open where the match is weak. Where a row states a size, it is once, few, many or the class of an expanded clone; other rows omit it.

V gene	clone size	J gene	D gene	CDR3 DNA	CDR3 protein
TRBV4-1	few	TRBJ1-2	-	TGCGCCAGCAGCCAGAGAATAATTCGCACTCAGGGAGATGGCTACACCTTC	CASSQRIIRTQGDGYTF
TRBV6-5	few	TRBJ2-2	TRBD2	TGTGCCAGCAGTTACGGCGGGGGGGGGAACACCGGGGAGCTGTTTTTT	CASSYGGGGNTGELFF
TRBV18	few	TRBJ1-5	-	TGTGCCAGCTCACCGGGGCAAAAGGGGCCCCAGCATTTT	CASSPGQKGPQHF
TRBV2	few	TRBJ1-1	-	TGTGCCAGCAATGGTTTCAAGGGGGGGACTGAAGCTTTCTTT	CASNGFKGGTEAFF
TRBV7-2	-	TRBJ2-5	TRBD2	TGTGCCAGCAGCTGGAGGCCTAGCGGGGGAAAAGAGACCCAGTACTTC	CASSWRPSGGKETQYF
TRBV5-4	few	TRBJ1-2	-	TGTGCCAGCAGCTTGAATAACTATGGCTACACCTTC	CASSLNNYGYTF
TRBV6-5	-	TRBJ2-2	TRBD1	TGTGCCAGCAGTCCGTCTCCGGGACAGGGGGCGCGCCACGGGGAGCTGTTTTTT	CASSPSPGQGARHGELFF
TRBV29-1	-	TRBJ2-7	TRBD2	TGCAGCGCCGGACGGGGGGGGCCGGCCGAGCAGTACTTC	CSAGRGGPAEQYF
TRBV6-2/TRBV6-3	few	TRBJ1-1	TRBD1	TGTGCCAGCAGTCGGACAGGGGGCAGAGGGACTGAAGCTTTCTTT	CASSRTGGRGTEAFF
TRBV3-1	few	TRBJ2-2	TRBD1	TGTGCCAGCAGCCCAGCCGGGACAGGGGGCGGCGGGGAGCTGTTTTTT	CASSPAGTGGGGELFF
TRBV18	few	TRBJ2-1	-	TGTGCCAGCTCACCCGACTTTCCCCCGATGAAGTTCTTC	CASSPDFPPMKFF
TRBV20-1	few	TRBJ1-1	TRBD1	TGCAGTGCCGAACGTCGACAGGGGCGGGCTTTCTTT	CSAERRQGRAFF
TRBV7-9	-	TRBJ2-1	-	TGTGCCAGCAGCTTAGCCCCACCTATGACGCACAATGAGCAGTTCTTC	CASSLAPPMTHNEQFF
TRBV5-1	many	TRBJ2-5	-	TGCGCCAGCAGCCGGTCTCAGGGGTCTCAAGAGACCCAGTACTTC	CASSRSQGSQETQYF
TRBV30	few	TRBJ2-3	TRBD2	TGTGCCTTAACTAGCGGGAGGTTCGCAGATACGCAGTATTTT	CALTSGRFADTQYF
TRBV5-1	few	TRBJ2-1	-	TGCGCCAGCAGCTTCTCCGCGGCCGTAGCTGAGCAGTTCTTC	CASSFSAAVAEQFF
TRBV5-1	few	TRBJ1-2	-	TGCGCCAGCAGCCCCAACGGAGACTATGGCTACACCTTC	CASSPNGDYGYTF
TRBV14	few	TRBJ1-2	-	TGTGCCAGCAGCCAAGATTTAGGGATTACAGGCTACACCTTC	CASSQDLGITGYTF
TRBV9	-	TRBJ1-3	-	TGTGCCAGCAGCCCGGATGGGGCCGGAAACACCATATATTTT	CASSPDGAGNTIYF
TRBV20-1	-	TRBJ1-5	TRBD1	TGCAGTGCTGGAGACCACAAAGACAGGGGCAATCAGCCCCAGCATTTT	CSAGDHKDRGNQPQHF
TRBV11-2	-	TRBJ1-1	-	TGTGCCAGCAGCTTGGGACTGCCGAACACTGAAGCTTTCTTT	CASSLGLPNTEAFF
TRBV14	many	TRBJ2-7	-	TGTGCCAGCAGCCAAGTCCTAGGGGGGGCCTACGAGCAGTACTTC	CASSQVLGGAYEQYF
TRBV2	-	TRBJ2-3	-	TGTGCCAGCAGTGGGGAACAGAGTGTCACAGATACGCAGTATTTT	CASSGEQSVTDTQYF
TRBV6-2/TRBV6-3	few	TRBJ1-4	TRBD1	TGTGCCAGCAGTACCCAACAGGGGGCGCGAGGTGAAAAACTGTTTTTT	CASSTQQGARGEKLFF
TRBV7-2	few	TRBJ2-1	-	TGTGCCAGCAGCCCCCGTCAAAGCTCCTACAATGAGCAGTTCTTC	CASSPRQSSYNEQFF
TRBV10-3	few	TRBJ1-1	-	TGTGCCATCAGTGAAGGACCCATGAACACTGAAGCTTTCTTT	CAISEGPMNTEAFF
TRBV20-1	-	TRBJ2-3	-	TGCAGTGCTAGCCTGGCGACTAGGGCCCCCACAGATACGCAGTATTTT	CSASLATRAPTDTQYF
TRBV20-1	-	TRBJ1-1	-	TGCAGTGCTAGAGACCCGACTTCGAACACTGAAGCTTTCTTT	CSARDPTSNTEAFF
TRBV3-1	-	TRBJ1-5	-	TGTGCCAGCAGCCAAGATACAGGGTATAGCAATCAGCCCCAGCATTTT	CASSQDTGYSNQPQHF
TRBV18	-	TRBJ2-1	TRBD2	TGTGCCAGCTCACCAACGGGGGGGTTAGATGAGCAGTTCTTC	CASSPTGGLDEQFF
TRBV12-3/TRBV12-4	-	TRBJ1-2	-	TGTGCCAGCGGGACGGGGGCCGGCTATGGCTACACCTTC	CASGTGAGYGYTF
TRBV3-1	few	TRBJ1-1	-	TGTGCCAGCAGCCCGGGACAACCCCCTCGGACTGAAGCTTTCTTT	CASSPGQPPRTEAFF
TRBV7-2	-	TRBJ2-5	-	TGTGCCAGCAGGGTAGGGGGGTTGGAGACCCAGTACTTC	CASRVGGLETQYF
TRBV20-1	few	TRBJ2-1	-	TGCAGTGCCTCCGTGGGACATCCCTACAATGAGCAGTTCTTC	CSASVGHPYNEQFF
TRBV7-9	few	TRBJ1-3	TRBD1	TGTGCCAGCACCCCGACAGGGACTGAAAACACCATATATTTT	CASTPTGTENTIYF
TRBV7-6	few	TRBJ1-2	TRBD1	TGTGCCAGCAGCGCGGGACAGGGTAATTCTCTCTATGGCTACACCTTC	CASSAGQGNSLYGYTF
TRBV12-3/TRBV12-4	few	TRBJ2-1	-	TGTGCCAGCAGTTTAGCGCGAGTGAGGGGTCCTGGGGTCTTC	CASSLARVRGPGVF
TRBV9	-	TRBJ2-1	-	TGTGCCAGCAGCGTAAGTGGAGACAATGAGCAGTTCTTC	CASSVSGDNEQFF
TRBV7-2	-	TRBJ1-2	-	TGTGCCAGCAGCTTAAGGCAGGGAGTCCACACCTTC	CASSLRQGVHTF
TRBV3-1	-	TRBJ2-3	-	TGTGCCAGCAGCCAAGTGGGACACGGAATATTCACAGATACGCAGTATTTT	CASSQVGHGIFTDTQYF
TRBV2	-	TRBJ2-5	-	TGTGCCAGGGGGGACACACAGGATACCCAGTACTTC	CARGDTQDTQYF
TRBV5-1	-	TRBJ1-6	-	TGCGCCAGCAGCTTCGATGCAGGGAGGTCACCCCTCCACTTT	CASSFDAGRSPLHF
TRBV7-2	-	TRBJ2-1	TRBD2	TGTGCCAGCCGAACCCCGGGACTAGCAACCGCTGAGCAGTTCTTC	CASRTPGLATAEQFF
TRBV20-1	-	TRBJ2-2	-	TGCAGTGCTAGGCGGATGTACACCGGGGAGCTGTTTTTT	CSARRMYTGELFF
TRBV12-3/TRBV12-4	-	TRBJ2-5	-	TGTGCCAGCAGTTTCGACCCCTCTAGGGGGGGCCAAGAGACCCAGTACTTC	CASSFDPSRGGQETQYF
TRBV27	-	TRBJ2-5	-	TGTGCCAGCAGTTTAGAGGACCAAGAGACCCAGTACTTC	CASSLEDQETQYF
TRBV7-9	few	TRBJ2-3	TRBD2	TGTGCCAGCAGCTTAGGACTAGCGCCCTCCGGAGATACGCAGTATTTT	CASSLGLAPSGDTQYF
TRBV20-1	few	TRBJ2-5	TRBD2	TGCAGTGCTACTGGACTAGCGGGGAGCAAAGAGACCCAGTACTTC	CSATGLAGSKETQYF
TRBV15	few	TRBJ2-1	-	TGTGCCACCAGCAGGCAAATTCGGACTGGCTCCTACAATGAGCAGTTCTTC	CATSRQIRTGSYNEQFF
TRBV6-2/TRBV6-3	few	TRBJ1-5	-	TGTGCCAGCAGTTATTGGGCCGGGCCCAATCAGCCCCAGCATTTT	CASSYWAGPNQPQHF
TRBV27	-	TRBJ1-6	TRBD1	TGTGCCAGCAGTTTGGACAGGACGAAGAATTCACCCCTCCACTTT	CASSLDRTKNSPLHF
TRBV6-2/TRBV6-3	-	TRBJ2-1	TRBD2	TGTGCCAGCGGAGATCCGGGACTAGCTCTCCATGAGCAGTTCTTC	CASGDPGLALHEQFF